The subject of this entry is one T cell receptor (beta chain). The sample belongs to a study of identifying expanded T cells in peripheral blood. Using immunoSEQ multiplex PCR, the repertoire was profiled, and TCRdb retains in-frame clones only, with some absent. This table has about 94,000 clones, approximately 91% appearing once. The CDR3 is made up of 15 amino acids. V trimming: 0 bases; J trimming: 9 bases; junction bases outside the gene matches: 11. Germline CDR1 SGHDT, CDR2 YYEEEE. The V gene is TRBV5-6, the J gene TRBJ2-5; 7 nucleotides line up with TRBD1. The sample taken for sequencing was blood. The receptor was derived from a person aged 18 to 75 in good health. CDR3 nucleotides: TGTGCCAGCAGCTTGGAGACACGAGGGGGCGGGTCCCAGTACTTC. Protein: CASSLETRGGGSQYF.